What follows are 30 T cell receptor beta chains derived from one specimen sequenced in a study of T cell changes during pregnancy in multiple sclerosis (dated by TCRdb to between 2018 and 2020). Library preparation was by the immunoSEQ multiplex PCR assay. In its TCRdb copy, this immuneACCESS table keeps in-frame sequences only and misses some clones. Where compared with another copy, unresolved V genes explain less than half of these, and the others have no known cause. The sample includes around 30,000 clones, with about 92% observed a single time. In total, the top ten clones hold 0.41% of the sample. The sequencing used CD4+ T cells from peripheral blood mononuclear cells, collected in the second trimester of pregnancy. These receptors were taken from a female donor with multiple sclerosis, enrolled in a pregnancy study.

The genes are TRBV19 and TRBJ1-5, with a possible D match to TRBD1 (6 bases). Germline assignment: CDR1 LNHDA and CDR2 SQIVND (reference sequence). This CDR3 region has 17 residues. Trimming removed 7 bases from V and 0 bases from J, with 19 bases in between. CDR3 amino acids: CASNGGASTHSNQPQHF. The CDR3 bases are TGTGCCAGTAATGGGGGCGCTTCCACCCATAGCAATCAGCCCCAGCATTTT.

The rearrangement joins TRBV4-3 to TRBJ2-3, with TRBD2 matching over 14 bases. The CDR3 runs to 16 residues. J lost 8 bases, V lost 5 bases, and 9 bases had no gene match. CDR1 is LGHNA, CDR2 YSLEER, per germline. The CDR3 loop is CASSVGTSGSRGTQYF. The CDR3 nucleotides are TGCGCCAGCAGCGTCGGGACTAGCGGGAGTCGTGGTACGCAGTATTTT.

The chain is built from TRBV4-2 and TRBJ1-5; D is uncertain. Looked up from germline, CDR1 is LGHNA and CDR2 is YNFKEQ. V was trimmed by 1 base and J by 0 bases, leaving 13 bases between them. This CDR3 spans 17 amino acids. CDR3 in amino acids: CASSQVGGGYSNQPQHF. For the CDR3, the DNA is TGTGCCAGCAGCCAAGTAGGAGGAGGGTATAGCAATCAGCCCCAGCATTTT.

V and J are TRBV5-6 and TRBJ2-1; D perhaps matches TRBD2 (5 bases). Trimming cost V 1 base and J 10 bases, with 12 bases left between them. The CDR3 totals 13 residues. CDR1 is SGHDT and CDR2 is YYEEEE in the germline V gene. The CDR3 DNA follows: TGTGCCAGCAGCTTGCAGCGGAAGAGGGAGCAGTTCTTC. Its protein is CASSLQRKREQFF.

This clone occurred once. The genes are TRBV5-1 and TRBJ2-5, with 14 bases matching TRBD2. From germline, CDR1 is SGHRS and CDR2 YFSETQ. This CDR3 is built from 16 residues. V was clipped by 0 bases and J by 4 bases; unmatched bases: 2. Here the CDR3 DNA reads TGCGCCAGCAGCTTGGGTGGGACTAGCGGGAGAGAGACCCAGTACTTC. Residues: CASSLGGTSGRETQYF.

The J gene is TRBJ1-3, the V gene TRBV4-1; perhaps TRBD1 as D (6 bases). CDR3 size: 16 residues. The V and J ends lost 4 bases and 3 bases respectively, with 16 bases between them. The germline V gene has CDR1 MGHRA and CDR2 YSYEKL. Written as DNA, the CDR3 is TGCGCCAGCAGCCCCCTGGCCAGGGGCCTTGGAAACACCATATATTTT. It specifies CASSPLARGLGNTIYF.

The V call is TRBV11-3, the J call TRBJ2-6, with 8 bases identical to TRBD1. Germline lookup yields CDR1 SGHNT and CDR2 YENEEA. After removal of 5 bases from V and 0 bases from J, the junction contained 9 bases not matched to a gene. CDR3 size: 18 residues. The CDR3 nucleotides are TGTGCCAGCAGCCCCGGACAGGGAAGGAACTCTGGGGCCAACGTCCTGACTTTC. Encoded protein: CASSPGQGRNSGANVLTF.

The chain employs TRBV6-1 and TRBJ1-5; TRBD1 aligns across 8 bases. Looked up from germline, CDR1 is MNHNS and CDR2 is SASEGT. This CDR3 is built from 14 residues. With 8 bases clipped from V and 3 bases from J, the junction kept 6 bases outside the gene matches. The CDR3 DNA follows: TGTGCCAGCGCTAACAGGGGGAACAATCAGCCCCAGCATTTT. This gives the protein CASANRGNNQPQHF.

The chain employs TRBV9 and TRBJ2-2; possible D gene TRBD1, 5 bases. Germline-derived CDR1 and CDR2 are SGDLS and YYNGEE. This CDR3 is built from 15 residues. With 3 bases removed from V and 2 bases from J, the gap between germline ends came to 11 bases. CDR3 nucleotide sequence: TGTGCCAGCAGCGCCCACGACAGAAACACCGGGGAGCTGTTTTTT. It is translated as CASSAHDRNTGELFF.

V and J are TRBV9 and TRBJ2-7, with 9 bases lining up with TRBD2. The CDR3 sequence is 16 residues long. Germline V gene lookup returns CDR1 SGDLS and CDR2 YYNGEE. J lost 2 bases, V lost 4 bases, and 10 bases had no gene match. In DNA form, the CDR3 reads TGTGCCAGCAGCCCCCGCGGGGGGGCGGTCCCCTACGAGCAGTACTTC. Protein product: CASSPRGGAVPYEQYF.

As regards this clone: At one end, the junction sequence differs from germline, possibly due to a read error. The chain links TRBV11-2 to TRBJ1-2, with D possibly matching TRBD1 (6 bases). Per the germline V gene, CDR1 is SGHAT and CDR2 is FQNNGV. The CDR3 has 12 residues. The CDR3 reads CASSQNRVSLIF. CDR3 DNA sequence: TGTGCCAGCAGCCAGAACAGGGTTTCACTTATCTTC.

The V gene is TRBV19, the J gene TRBJ2-1, with D possibly matching TRBD2 (5 bases). With 5 bases removed from V and 8 bases from J, the gap between germline ends came to 16 bases. From germline, CDR1 is LNHDA and CDR2 SQIVND (reference sequence). The CDR3 has 14 amino acids. CDR3 DNA: TGTGCCAGTAGTCCCCGGACTCGAAACCATGAGCAGTTCTTC. It codes for CASSPRTRNHEQFF.

A single count supports this clone. This chain links TRBV6-5 with TRBJ1-2; possibly TRBD1 for D (5 bases). The CDR3 length is 12 residues. Germline V gives CDR1 MNHEY, CDR2 SVGAGI. Trimming left V 2 bases short and J 8 bases short, with 9 bases between. In DNA, the CDR3 is TGTGCCAGCAGTTACCCAGGGTTGGGCTACACCTTC. Its translation: CASSYPGLGYTF.

The V gene is TRBV12-5, the J gene TRBJ2-2, with 9 bases aligning to TRBD1. Losses at the gene ends were 6 bases for V and 4 bases for J; bases not matched to a gene: 12. The CDR3 totals 17 residues. Germline-derived CDR1 and CDR2 are LGHNT and FRNRAP. CDR3 region: CASGLTEGQGPTGELFF. The CDR3 DNA reads TGTGCTAGTGGATTAACAGAGGGACAGGGCCCCACCGGGGAGCTGTTTTTT.

The gene calls are TRBV19 and TRBJ2-1, with TRBD2 matching 11 bases. The CDR3 sequence is 15 residues long. J was trimmed by 7 bases and V by 7 bases; bases with no gene match: 9. Per germline, CDR1 LNHDA and CDR2 SQIVND (reference sequence). In DNA, the CDR3 is TGTGCCAGTACCATAGCGGGAGGGCGGAGAAATGAGCAGTTCTTC. Its translation: CASTIAGGRRNEQFF.

The J gene is TRBJ2-5, the V gene TRBV7-9; D may be TRBD2 (5 bases). Germline loops: CDR1 SEHNR, CDR2 FQNEAQ (reference sequence). V shed 7 bases and J shed 4 bases, with 19 bases lying between them. The CDR3 spans 15 residues. CDR3 sequence (DNA): TGTGCCAGCACCCCCGGAGCCACTAGTGGAGAGACCCAGTACTTC. As protein: CASTPGATSGETQYF.

This chain joins TRBV28 and TRBJ1-4, with 7 bases matching TRBD1. CDR3 length equals 14 residues. The germline CDR1 and CDR2 sequences are MDHEN and SYDVKM. The J segment lost 1 base and the V segment lost 5 bases, leaving 1 base of the junction unmatched. In DNA, the CDR3 is TGTGCCAGCAGTCGACAGGGAACTAATGAAAAACTGTTTTTT. This encodes CASSRQGTNEKLFF.

This clone came up once. The chain employs TRBV14 and TRBJ1-1; tentatively, D is TRBD1 (5 bases). CDR1 and CDR2 (germline): SGHDN, FVKESK. The germline V and J ends were trimmed by 1 base and 5 bases, with 17 bases remaining between them. CDR3 length: 16 residues. CDR3 in amino acids: CASSQAGVQGYTEAFF. The CDR3 coding sequence is TGTGCCAGCAGCCAAGCTGGAGTTCAGGGATATACTGAAGCTTTCTTT.

This sequence joins TRBV7-8 and TRBJ2-7, with 11 bases matching TRBD2. CDR1 and CDR2 (germline): SGHVS, FQNEAQ. With 1 base clipped from V and 6 bases from J, the junction kept 17 bases outside the gene matches. The CDR3 sequence is 19 residues long. In DNA form, the CDR3 reads TGTGCCAGCAGCTTAGGAACTAGCGGGAGCCCATCCCAGATACGCGAGCAGTACTTC. It is translated as CASSLGTSGSPSQIREQYF.

The gene calls are TRBV5-1 and TRBJ2-1; 7 bases fit TRBD2. From germline, CDR1 is SGHRS and CDR2 YFSETQ. This CDR3 has 15 amino acids. J lost 6 bases, V lost 7 bases, and 13 bases had no gene match. The CDR3 DNA sequence: TGCGCCAGCGGTTTGGGGGGGAGGGCCCTCAATGAGCAGTTCTTC. Protein: CASGLGGRALNEQFF.

A single count supports this clone. V is TRBV19 and J is TRBJ2-2, with unresolved D. The CDR3 has 15 amino acids. V shed 6 bases and J shed 0 bases, with 11 bases lying between them. Per the germline V gene, CDR1 is LNHDA and CDR2 is SQIVND (reference sequence). For the CDR3, the DNA is TGTGCCAGTAGACAGACACACGCGAACACCGGGGAGCTGTTTTTT. Protein sequence: CASRQTHANTGELFF.

This clone appeared once. The chain joins TRBV27 to TRBJ1-5; the D gene is possibly TRBD1 (5 bases). Trimming removed 3 bases at V and 6 bases at J, with 9 bases between. There are 13 residues in the CDR3. The V gene's germline CDR1 is MNHEY and CDR2 SMNVEV (reference sequence). The CDR3 DNA follows: TGTGCCAGCAGTTTTGCAGGGCCTCAGCCCCAGCATTTT. It translates to CASSFAGPQPQHF.

The chain joins TRBV28 to TRBJ1-2; maybe TRBD1 (6 bases). Germline V CDR1 and CDR2: MDHEN, SYDVKM. Trimming shortened V by 3 bases and J by 4 bases, and 15 bases separated the two germline ends. The CDR3 is 15 residues long. The DNA of the CDR3 is TGTGCCAGCAGTTTCCCGGCGGGGGCAGCCTATGGCTACACCTTC. Translating gives CASSFPAGAAYGYTF.

CDR3: CASSPRLGDTDTQYF. The CDR3 DNA reads TGTGCCAGCAGCCCAAGACTAGGGGACACAGATACGCAGTATTTT. The chain links TRBV11-2 to TRBJ2-3; possibly TRBD2 for D (6 bases). V lost 5 bases and J lost 2, with 14 bases in between. The CDR3 runs to 15 residues. Per the germline V gene, CDR1 is SGHAT and CDR2 is FQNNGV. Supplemented by reference TRBV11-2 and TRBJ2-3, the full variable domain reads EAGVAQSPRYKIIEKRQSVAFWCNPISGHATLYWYQQILGQGPKLLIQFQNNGVVDDSQLPKDRFSAERLKGVDSTLKIQPAKLEDSAVYLCASSPRLGDTDTQYFGPGTRLTVL.

This sequence joins TRBV29-1 and TRBJ2-2; 7 bases agree with TRBD2. The ends lost 4 bases at V and 10 bases at J; junction bases unmatched: 6. Germline values: CDR1 SQVTM, CDR2 ANQGSEA. The CDR3 is 12 amino acids. The CDR3 loop reads CSVGEGGEELFF. The CDR3 bases are TGCAGCGTTGGGGAGGGTGGGGAGGAGCTGTTTTTT.

V gene TRBV7-2 combines with J gene TRBJ1-1; D possibly corresponds to TRBD1 (6 bases). V shed 5 bases and J shed 4 bases, with 11 bases lying between them. The CDR3 extends over 13 amino acids. Germline CDR1 and CDR2: SGHTA and FQGNSA. DNA for the CDR3: TGTGCCAGCAGCCCGTTACAGGGCACTGAAGCTTTCTTT. It specifies CASSPLQGTEAFF. Combining the CDR3 with reference TRBV7-2 and TRBJ1-1 gives the whole variable domain GAGVSQSPSNKVTEKGKDVELRCDPISGHTALYWYRQSLGQGLEFLIYFQGNSAPDKSGLPSDRFSAERTGGSVSTLTIQRTQQEDSAVYLCASSPLQGTEAFFGQGTRLTVV.

V and J are TRBV30 and TRBJ1-3; D not resolved. The V gene's germline CDR1 is GTSNPN and CDR2 SVGIG (reference sequence). The CDR3 spans 12 residues. Trimming took 3 bases from V and 1 from J, leaving 4 bases between them. The CDR3 here is CAWRASGNTIYF. The CDR3 region has the DNA TGTGCCTGGAGAGCTTCTGGAAACACCATATATTTT.

This clone turned up a few times. The rearrangement links TRBV5-1 to TRBJ2-5, with no clear D. The CDR3 has 14 residues. Germline lookup yields CDR1 SGHRS and CDR2 YFSETQ. Trimming shortened V by 3 bases and J by 0 bases, and 9 bases separated the two germline ends. CDR3 in amino acids: CASSYQANQETQYF. The CDR3 DNA sequence: TGCGCCAGCAGCTATCAGGCTAACCAAGAGACCCAGTACTTC.

The CDR3 nucleotides read TGTGCCAGCAGCAATAAGACTCCGGGACAGGGGGCAACCGGGGAGCTGTTTTTT. Translated: CASSNKTPGQGATGELFF. The chain recombines TRBV21-1 with TRBJ2-2; the table assigns TRBD1, which was not confirmed against the DNA. TRBV21-1 corresponds to a pseudogene. This CDR3 spans 18 amino acids.

The genes are TRBV9 and TRBJ2-3, with 11 bases fitting TRBD2. The CDR3 is 15 residues long. Germline-derived CDR1 and CDR2 are SGDLS and YYNGEE. V shed 3 bases, J shed 1 base, and the junction held 1 base outside the gene matches. Here the CDR3 reads CASSGGLAGTDTQYF. CDR3 coding DNA: TGTGCCAGCAGCGGGGGACTAGCGGGCACAGATACGCAGTATTTT.